The clone carrying this T cell receptor (beta chain) was counted only a few times. Its antigen remains unidentified. Every donor had blood drawn once into heparin, roughly 110 mL on average. The sample belongs to a study of beta chain features in type 1 diabetes. Sequencing targeted expressed TCRB transcripts, as all isolated RNA had been reverse transcribed. Sequenced by immunoSEQ multiplex PCR; TCRdb stores in-frame clones only, minus some. Of more than 350,000 clones listed, about an eighth are singletons. With V trimmed by 6 bases and J by 0 bases, 5 bases remained unmatched. The CDR3 contains 15 residues. In germline, CDR1 is MNHEY, CDR2 SMNVEV (reference sequence). Study-level points and caveats: High TCR expression in some cells could lead to their over-representation in cDNA sequencing. Sampled from patients, naive, central memory and Treg TCRB repertoires appeared more similar than those sampled from healthy donors.

Sequenced sample: naive CD4+ T cells from blood. The chain links TRBV27 to TRBJ2-1; 7 positions agree with TRBD1. The source of this sequence is a woman aged 18-29 years in good health. CDR3 in DNA: TGTGCCAGCAGCTCGGACAGGAGCTCCTACAATGAGCAGTTCTTC. Its translation is CASSSDRSSYNEQFF.